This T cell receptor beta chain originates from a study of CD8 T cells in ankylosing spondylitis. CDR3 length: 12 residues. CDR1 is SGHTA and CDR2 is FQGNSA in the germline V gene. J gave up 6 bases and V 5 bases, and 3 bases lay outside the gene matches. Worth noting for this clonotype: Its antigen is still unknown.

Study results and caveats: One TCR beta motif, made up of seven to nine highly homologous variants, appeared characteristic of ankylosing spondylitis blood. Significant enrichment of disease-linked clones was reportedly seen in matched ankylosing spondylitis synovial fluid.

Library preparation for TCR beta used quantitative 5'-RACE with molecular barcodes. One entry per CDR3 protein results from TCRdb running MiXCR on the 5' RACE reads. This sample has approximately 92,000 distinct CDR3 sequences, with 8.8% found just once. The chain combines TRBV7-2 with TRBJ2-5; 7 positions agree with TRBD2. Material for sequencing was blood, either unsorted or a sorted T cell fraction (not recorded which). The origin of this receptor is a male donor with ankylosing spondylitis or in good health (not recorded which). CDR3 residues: CASSPAGQTQYF. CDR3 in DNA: TGTGCCAGCAGCCCAGCGGGGCAGACCCAGTACTTC.